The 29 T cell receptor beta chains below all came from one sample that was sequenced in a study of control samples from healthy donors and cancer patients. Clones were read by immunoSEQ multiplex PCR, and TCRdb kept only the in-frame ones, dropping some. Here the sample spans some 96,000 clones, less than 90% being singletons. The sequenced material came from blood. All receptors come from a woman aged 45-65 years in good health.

This chain's CDR3 is CASGTRFGEPYGYTF. In DNA, the CDR3 is TGTGCCAGCGGAACCCGTTTCGGGGAACCCTATGGCTACACCTTC. This chain connects TRBV2 to TRBJ1-2; D gene uncertain. CDR3 size: 15 residues. V lost 8 bases and J 4 bases, leaving 20 bases between the germline ends. CDR1 and CDR2 from the germline V gene are SNHLY and FYNNEI.

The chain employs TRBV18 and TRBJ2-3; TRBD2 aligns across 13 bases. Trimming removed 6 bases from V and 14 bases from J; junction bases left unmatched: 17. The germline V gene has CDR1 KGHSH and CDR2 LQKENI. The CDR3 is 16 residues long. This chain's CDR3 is CASSRTSGGPFEVLYF. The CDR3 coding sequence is TGTGCCAGCTCCCGGACTAGCGGGGGACCTTTTGAAGTTCTGTATTTT.

This chain's CDR3 is CASSSPPDTQYF. Here the CDR3 DNA reads TGTGCCAGCAGTTCCCCTCCCGATACGCAGTATTTT. The rearrangement joins TRBV6-6 to TRBJ2-3; D unclear. Trimming took 4 bases from V and 6 from J, leaving 8 bases between them. The CDR3 totals 12 residues. Germline assignment: CDR1 MNHNY and CDR2 SVGAGI (reference sequence).

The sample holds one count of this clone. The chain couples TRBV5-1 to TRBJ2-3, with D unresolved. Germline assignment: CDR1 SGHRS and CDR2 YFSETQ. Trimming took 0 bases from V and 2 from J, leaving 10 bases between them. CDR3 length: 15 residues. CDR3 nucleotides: TGCGCCAGCAGCTTGGCCGCGGCCCCCACAGATACGCAGTATTTT. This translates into CASSLAAAPTDTQYF.

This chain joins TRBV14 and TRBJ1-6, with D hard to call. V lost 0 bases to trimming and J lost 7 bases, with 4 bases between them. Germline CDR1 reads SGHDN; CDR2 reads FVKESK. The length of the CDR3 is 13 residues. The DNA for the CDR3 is TGTGCCAGCAGCCAAGACTTGAATTCACCCCTCCACTTT. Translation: CASSQDLNSPLHF.

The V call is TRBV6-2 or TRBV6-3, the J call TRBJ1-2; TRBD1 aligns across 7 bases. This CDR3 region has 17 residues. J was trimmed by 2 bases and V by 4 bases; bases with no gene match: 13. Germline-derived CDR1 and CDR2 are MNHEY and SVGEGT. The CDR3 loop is CASSFNLNRGENYGYTF. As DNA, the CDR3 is TGTGCCAGCAGTTTCAACTTAAACAGGGGCGAGAACTATGGCTACACCTTC.

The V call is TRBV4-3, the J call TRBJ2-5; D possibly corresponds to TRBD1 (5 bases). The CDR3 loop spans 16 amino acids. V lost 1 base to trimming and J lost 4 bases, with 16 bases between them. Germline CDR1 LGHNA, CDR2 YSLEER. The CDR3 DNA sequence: TGCGCCAGCAGCCAAGGACGCGTAGGGGTAGCAGAGACCCAGTACTTC. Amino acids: CASSQGRVGVAETQYF.

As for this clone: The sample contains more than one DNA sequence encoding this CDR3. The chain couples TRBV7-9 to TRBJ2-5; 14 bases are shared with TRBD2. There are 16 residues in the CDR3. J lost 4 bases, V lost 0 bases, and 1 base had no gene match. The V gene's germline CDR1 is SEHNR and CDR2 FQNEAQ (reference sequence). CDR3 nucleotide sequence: TGTGCCAGCAGCTTAGCTGGACTAGCGGGGGGAGAGACCCAGTACTTC. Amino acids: CASSLAGLAGGETQYF.

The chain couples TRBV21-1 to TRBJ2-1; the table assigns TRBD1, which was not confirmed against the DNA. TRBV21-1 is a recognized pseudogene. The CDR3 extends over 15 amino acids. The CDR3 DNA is TGTGCCAGCTCCCCGGGACAGGTCCATTACAATGAGCAGTTCTTC. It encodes CASSPGQVHYNEQFF.

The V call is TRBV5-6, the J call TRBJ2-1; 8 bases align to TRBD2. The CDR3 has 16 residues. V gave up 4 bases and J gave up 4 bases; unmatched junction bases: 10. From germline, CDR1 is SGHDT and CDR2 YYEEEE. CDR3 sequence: CASSQAGGAFYNEQFF. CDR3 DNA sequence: TGTGCCAGCAGCCAGGCGGGGGGCGCGTTTTACAATGAGCAGTTCTTC.

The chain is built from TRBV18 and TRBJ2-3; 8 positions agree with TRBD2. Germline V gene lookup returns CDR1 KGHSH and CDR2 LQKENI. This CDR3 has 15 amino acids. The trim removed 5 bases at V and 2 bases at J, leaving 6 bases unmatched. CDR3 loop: CASSSAGAATDTQYF. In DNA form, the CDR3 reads TGTGCCAGCTCATCAGCGGGGGCGGCCACAGATACGCAGTATTTT.

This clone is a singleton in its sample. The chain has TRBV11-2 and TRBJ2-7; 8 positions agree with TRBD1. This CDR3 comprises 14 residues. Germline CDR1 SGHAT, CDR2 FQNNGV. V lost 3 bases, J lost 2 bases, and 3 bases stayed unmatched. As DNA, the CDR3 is TGTGCCAGCAGCTTGGGACAGGACACCTACGAGCAGTACTTC. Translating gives CASSLGQDTYEQYF.

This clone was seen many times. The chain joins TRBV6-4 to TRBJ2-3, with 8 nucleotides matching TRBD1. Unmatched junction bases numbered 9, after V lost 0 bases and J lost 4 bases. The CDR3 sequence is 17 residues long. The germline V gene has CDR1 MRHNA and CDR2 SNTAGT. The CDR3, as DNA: TGTGCCAGCAGTGACTCCCCCGGGCAGGGGGCGTCAGATACGCAGTATTTT. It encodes CASSDSPGQGASDTQYF.

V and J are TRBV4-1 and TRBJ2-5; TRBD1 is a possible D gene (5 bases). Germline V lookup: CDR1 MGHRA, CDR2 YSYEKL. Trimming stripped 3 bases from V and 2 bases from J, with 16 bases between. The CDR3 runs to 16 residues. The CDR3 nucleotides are TGCGCCAGCAGCCATGTATCAGGGTCGCGTCAAGAGACCCAGTACTTC. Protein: CASSHVSGSRQETQYF.

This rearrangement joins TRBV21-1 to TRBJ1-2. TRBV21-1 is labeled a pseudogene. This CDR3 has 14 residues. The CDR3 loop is CASTQLSLEEGYTF. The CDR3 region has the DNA TGTGCCAGCACCCAATTAAGTTTAGAGGAGGGCTACACCTTC.

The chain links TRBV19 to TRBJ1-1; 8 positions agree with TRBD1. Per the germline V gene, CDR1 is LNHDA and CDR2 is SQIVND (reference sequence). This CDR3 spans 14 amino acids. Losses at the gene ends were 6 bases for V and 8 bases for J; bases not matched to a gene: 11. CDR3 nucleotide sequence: TGTGCCAGTAGCCCGACCGGACAGGGACAGGAAGCTTTCTTT. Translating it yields CASSPTGQGQEAFF.

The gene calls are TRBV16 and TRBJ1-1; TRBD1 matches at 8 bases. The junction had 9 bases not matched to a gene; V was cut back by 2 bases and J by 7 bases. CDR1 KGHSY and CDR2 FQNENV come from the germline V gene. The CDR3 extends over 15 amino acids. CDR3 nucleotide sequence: TGTGCCAGCAGCCAAGCTAGACAGGGGTGGAGTGAAGCTTTCTTT. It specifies CASSQARQGWSEAFF.

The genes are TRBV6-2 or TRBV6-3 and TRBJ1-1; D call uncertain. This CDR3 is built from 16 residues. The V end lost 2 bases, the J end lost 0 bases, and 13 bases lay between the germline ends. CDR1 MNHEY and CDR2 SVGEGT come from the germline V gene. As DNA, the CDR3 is TGTGCCAGCAGTTACGATATCCAAGAATTGAACACTGAAGCTTTCTTT. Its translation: CASSYDIQELNTEAFF.

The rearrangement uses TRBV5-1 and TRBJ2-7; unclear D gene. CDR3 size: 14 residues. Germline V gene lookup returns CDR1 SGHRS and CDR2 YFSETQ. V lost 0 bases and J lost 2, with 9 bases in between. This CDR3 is CASSLDYTTYEQYV. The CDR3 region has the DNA TGCGCCAGCAGCTTGGACTATACCACCTACGAGCAGTACGTC.

As DNA, the CDR3 is TGCAGCGTTGGGAAGGGGAGCTCTGCTGAAGCTTTCTTT. As protein: CSVGKGSSAEAFF. The rearrangement joins TRBV29-1 to TRBJ1-1; TRBD1 is a possible D gene (5 bases). The V and J ends lost 4 bases and 6 bases respectively, with 15 bases between them. This CDR3 has 13 amino acids. Germline loops: CDR1 SQVTM, CDR2 ANQGSEA. The full variable domain, with the rest looked up from reference TRBV29-1 and TRBJ1-1, is SAVISQKPSRDICQRGTSLTIQCQVDSQVTMMFWYRQQPGQSLTLIATANQGSEATYESGFVIDKFPISRPNLTFSTLTVSNMSPEDSSIYLCSVGKGSSAEAFFGQGTRLTVV.

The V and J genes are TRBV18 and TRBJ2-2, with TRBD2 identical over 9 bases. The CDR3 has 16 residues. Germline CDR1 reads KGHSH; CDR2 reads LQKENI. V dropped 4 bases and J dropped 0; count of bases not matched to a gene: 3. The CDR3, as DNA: TGTGCCAGCTCACTTAGCGGGGGCACGAACACCGGGGAGCTGTTTTTT. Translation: CASSLSGGTNTGELFF.

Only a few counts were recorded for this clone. CDR3 in DNA: TGTGCCAGCTCCCCGACCCAGAGCGGCATTCAGTACTTC. Amino acids: CASSPTQSGIQYF. The chain carries TRBV18 and TRBJ2-4; possibly TRBD2 for D (5 bases). Deletions cut 6 bases from V and 9 bases from J, with 15 bases between. Germline CDR1 KGHSH, CDR2 LQKENI. This CDR3 region has 13 residues.

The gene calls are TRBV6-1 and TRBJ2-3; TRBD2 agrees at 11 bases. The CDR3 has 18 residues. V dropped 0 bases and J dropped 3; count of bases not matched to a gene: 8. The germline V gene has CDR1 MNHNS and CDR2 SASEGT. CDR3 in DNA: TGTGCCAGCAGTGAAGCACGGATAGCGGGGGGGCTTACAGATACGCAGTATTTT. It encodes CASSEARIAGGLTDTQYF.

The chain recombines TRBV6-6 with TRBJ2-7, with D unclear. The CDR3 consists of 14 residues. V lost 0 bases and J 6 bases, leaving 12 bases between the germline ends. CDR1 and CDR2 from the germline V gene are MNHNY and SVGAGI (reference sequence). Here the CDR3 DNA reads TGTGCCAGCAGTTACTCGGGTCCCTTAGCCGAGCAGTACGTC. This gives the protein CASSYSGPLAEQYV.

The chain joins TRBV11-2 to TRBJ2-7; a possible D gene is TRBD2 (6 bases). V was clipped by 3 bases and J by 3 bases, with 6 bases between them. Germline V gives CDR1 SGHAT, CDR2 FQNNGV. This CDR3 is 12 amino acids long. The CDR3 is CASSFSGYEQYV. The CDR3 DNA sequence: TGTGCCAGCAGCTTTAGCGGCTACGAGCAGTACGTC.

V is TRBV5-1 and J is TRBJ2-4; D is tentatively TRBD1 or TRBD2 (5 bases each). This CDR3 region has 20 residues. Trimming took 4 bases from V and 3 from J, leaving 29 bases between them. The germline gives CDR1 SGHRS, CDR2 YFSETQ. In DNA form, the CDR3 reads TGCGCCAGCAGCCCGAGACTGGGACGAGATGAGCTGTATGGCAAAAACATTCAGTACTTC. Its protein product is CASSPRLGRDELYGKNIQYF.

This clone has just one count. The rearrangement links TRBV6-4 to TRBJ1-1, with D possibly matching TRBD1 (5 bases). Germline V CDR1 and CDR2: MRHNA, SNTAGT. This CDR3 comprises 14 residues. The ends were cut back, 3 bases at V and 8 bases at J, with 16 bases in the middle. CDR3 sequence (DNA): TGTGCCAGCAGTGAACCGGGCAGGGTCGGGGAAGCTTTCTTT. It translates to CASSEPGRVGEAFF.

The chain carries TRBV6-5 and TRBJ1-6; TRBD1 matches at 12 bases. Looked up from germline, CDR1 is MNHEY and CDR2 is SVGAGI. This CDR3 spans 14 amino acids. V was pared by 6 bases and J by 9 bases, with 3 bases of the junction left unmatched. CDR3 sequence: CASRGTGGSSPLHF. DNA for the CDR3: TGTGCCAGCAGAGGGACAGGGGGCTCTTCACCCCTCCACTTT.

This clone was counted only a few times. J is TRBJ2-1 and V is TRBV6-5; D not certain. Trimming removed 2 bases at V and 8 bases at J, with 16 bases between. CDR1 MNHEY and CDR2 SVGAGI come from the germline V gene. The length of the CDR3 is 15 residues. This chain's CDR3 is CASSYERIGEDEQFF. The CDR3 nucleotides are TGTGCCAGCAGTTACGAGCGCATTGGAGAGGATGAGCAGTTCTTC.